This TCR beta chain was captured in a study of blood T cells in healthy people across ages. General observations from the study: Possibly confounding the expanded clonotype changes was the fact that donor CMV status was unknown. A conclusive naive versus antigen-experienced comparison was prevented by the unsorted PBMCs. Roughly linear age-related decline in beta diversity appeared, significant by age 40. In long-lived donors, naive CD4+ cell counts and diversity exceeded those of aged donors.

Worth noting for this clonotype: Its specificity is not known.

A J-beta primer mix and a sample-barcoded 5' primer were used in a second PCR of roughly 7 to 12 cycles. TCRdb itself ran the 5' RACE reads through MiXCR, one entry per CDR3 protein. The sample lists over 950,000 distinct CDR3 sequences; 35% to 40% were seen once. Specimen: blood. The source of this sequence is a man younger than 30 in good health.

The CDR3, as DNA: TGTGCCAGCAGCCAACGTGGACAGCTCTATGGCTACACCTTC. This translates into CASSQRGQLYGYTF. V usage is TRBV14 and J usage is TRBJ1-2; tentative D call: TRBD1 (6 bases). The CDR3 contains 14 residues. Germline V gives CDR1 SGHDN, CDR2 FVKESK. The V end was cut by 2 bases, the J end by 4 bases, with 11 bases between.